Listed below are T cell receptor beta chains from one sample, sequenced in a study of beta chain features in type 1 diabetes. Data came from immunoSEQ multiplex PCR; TCRdb stores just in-frame clones and leaves some out. The table shows roughly 230,000 clones, with 9.6% occurring only once. Material: naive CD4+ T cells from blood. These receptors originate from a woman aged 18-29 years in good health. CDR3s include the opening cysteine and the closing phenylalanine or tryptophan. Fields, in order: D gene, J gene, clone size, V gene, CDR3 protein, CDR3 DNA. A D gene is named only where the DNA matches it firmly. Where a row states a size, it is once, few, many or the class of an expanded clone; other rows omit it.

D gene: .; J gene: TRBJ2-2; clone size: .; V gene: TRBV5-1; CDR3 protein: CASSSTGGRSTGELFF; CDR3 DNA: TGCGCCAGCAGCTCCACAGGTGGGCGCAGCACCGGGGAGCTGTTTTTT
D gene: .; J gene: TRBJ2-3; clone size: few; V gene: TRBV29-1; CDR3 protein: CSVEDGGAADTQYF; CDR3 DNA: TGCAGCGTTGAAGATGGCGGGGCTGCAGATACGCAGTATTTT
D gene: .; J gene: TRBJ2-5; clone size: .; V gene: TRBV7-9; CDR3 protein: CASRGGADQETQYF; CDR3 DNA: TGTGCCAGCAGAGGGGGGGCGGACCAAGAGACCCAGTACTTC
D gene: .; J gene: TRBJ2-3; clone size: few; V gene: TRBV5-4; CDR3 protein: CASSLGAYSTDTQYF; CDR3 DNA: TGTGCCAGCAGCTTAGGGGCCTACAGCACAGATACGCAGTATTTT
D gene: .; J gene: TRBJ1-2; clone size: few; V gene: TRBV30; CDR3 protein: CAWSFGTTDYGYTF; CDR3 DNA: TGTGCCTGGAGTTTCGGGACAACGGACTATGGCTACACCTTC
D gene: TRBD1; J gene: TRBJ2-5; clone size: .; V gene: TRBV18; CDR3 protein: CASSATGGPETQYF; CDR3 DNA: TGTGCCAGCTCCGCAACAGGGGGCCCAGAGACCCAGTACTTC
D gene: TRBD1; J gene: TRBJ2-7; clone size: once; V gene: TRBV7-8; CDR3 protein: CASSLAGTVISYEQYF; CDR3 DNA: TGTGCCAGCAGCTTAGCGGGGACAGTCATCTCCTACGAGCAGTACTTC
D gene: .; J gene: TRBJ1-3; clone size: few; V gene: TRBV30; CDR3 protein: CAWTRSGNTIYF; CDR3 DNA: TGTGCCTGGACGCGCTCTGGAAACACCATATATTTT
D gene: TRBD1; J gene: TRBJ2-1; clone size: few; V gene: TRBV11-2; CDR3 protein: CASTPGQEYNEQFF; CDR3 DNA: TGTGCCAGCACCCCGGGACAGGAGTACAATGAGCAGTTCTTC
D gene: .; J gene: TRBJ2-1; clone size: few; V gene: TRBV5-1; CDR3 protein: CASFLGGSNEQFF; CDR3 DNA: TGCGCCAGCTTCCTCGGCGGTTCCAATGAGCAGTTCTTC
D gene: TRBD1; J gene: TRBJ1-2; clone size: .; V gene: TRBV9; CDR3 protein: CASSAIPNSRGHGGYTF; CDR3 DNA: TGTGCCAGCAGCGCGATACCCAATAGTAGGGGGCACGGTGGCTACACCTTC
D gene: .; J gene: TRBJ1-4; clone size: .; V gene: TRBV30; CDR3 protein: CAWSSGQGIEKLFF; CDR3 DNA: TGTGCCTGGAGTTCAGGCCAGGGGATAGAAAAACTGTTTTTT
D gene: .; J gene: TRBJ1-2; clone size: many; V gene: TRBV23-1; CDR3 protein: CASSRPVDGPF; CDR3 DNA: TGCGCCAGCAGTCGACCGGTGGATGGGCCCTTC
D gene: .; J gene: TRBJ1-1; clone size: .; V gene: TRBV27; CDR3 protein: CASSLIGGAPDTEAFF; CDR3 DNA: TGTGCCAGCAGTTTAATCGGTGGGGCACCCGACACTGAAGCTTTCTTT
D gene: .; J gene: TRBJ2-1; clone size: few; V gene: TRBV30; CDR3 protein: CALNEQFF; CDR3 DNA: TGTGCCCTCAATGAGCAGTTCTTC
D gene: .; J gene: TRBJ1-4; clone size: once; V gene: TRBV25-1; CDR3 protein: CASSSHRTTNEKLFF; CDR3 DNA: TGTGCCAGCAGTTCCCACAGGACAACTAATGAAAAACTGTTTTTT
D gene: TRBD1; J gene: TRBJ1-4; clone size: few; V gene: TRBV15; CDR3 protein: CATSRALGQGDSDEKLFF; CDR3 DNA: TGTGCCACCAGCAGAGCACTCGGACAGGGGGATTCGGATGAAAAACTGTTTTTT
D gene: .; J gene: TRBJ1-3; clone size: few; V gene: TRBV30; CDR3 protein: CAWSQTQWQGGNTIYF; CDR3 DNA: TGTGCCTGGAGTCAAACCCAGTGGCAGGGAGGAAACACCATATATTTT
D gene: .; J gene: TRBJ2-7; clone size: .; V gene: TRBV11-2; CDR3 protein: CASSFSGSAYEQYF; CDR3 DNA: TGTGCCAGCAGCTTTTCCGGGTCAGCCTACGAGCAGTACTTC
D gene: .; J gene: TRBJ1-1; clone size: .; V gene: TRBV6-5; CDR3 protein: CASGYKLLNTEAFF; CDR3 DNA: TGTGCCAGCGGTTACAAGCTTTTGAACACTGAAGCTTTCTTT
D gene: .; J gene: TRBJ1-1; clone size: .; V gene: TRBV5-1; CDR3 protein: CASSFPGQNTEAFF; CDR3 DNA: TGCGCCAGCAGCTTTCCCGGACAGAACACTGAAGCTTTCTTT
D gene: .; J gene: TRBJ1-1; clone size: .; V gene: TRBV7-2; CDR3 protein: CASSPIRTGGTEAFF; CDR3 DNA: TGTGCCAGTAGCCCGATACGAACGGGGGGCACTGAAGCTTTCTTT
D gene: .; J gene: TRBJ1-4; clone size: .; V gene: TRBV5-1; CDR3 protein: CASSWTATNEKLFF; CDR3 DNA: TGCGCCAGCAGCTGGACAGCAACTAATGAAAAACTGTTTTTT
D gene: .; J gene: TRBJ1-3; clone size: few; V gene: TRBV7-2; CDR3 protein: CASSLNRASSGNTIYF; CDR3 DNA: TGTGCCAGCAGCTTAAATCGAGCGAGCTCTGGAAACACCATATATTTT
D gene: .; J gene: TRBJ2-5; clone size: few; V gene: TRBV5-1; CDR3 protein: CASSLGAGETQYF; CDR3 DNA: TGCGCCAGCAGCCTGGGGGCGGGTGAGACCCAGTACTTC
D gene: .; J gene: TRBJ1-2; clone size: .; V gene: TRBV27; CDR3 protein: CASSWTATYGYTF; CDR3 DNA: TGTGCCAGCAGTTGGACAGCTACCTATGGCTACACCTTC
D gene: .; J gene: TRBJ2-3; clone size: few; V gene: TRBV12-5; CDR3 protein: CASGLDRGRTDTQYF; CDR3 DNA: TGTGCTAGTGGTTTGGACCGGGGGAGGACAGATACGCAGTATTTT
D gene: .; J gene: TRBJ1-1; clone size: few; V gene: TRBV6-1; CDR3 protein: CASSESNTEAFF; CDR3 DNA: TGTGCCAGCAGCGAGAGTAATACCGAAGCTTTCTTT
D gene: .; J gene: TRBJ1-2; clone size: few; V gene: TRBV2; CDR3 protein: CATTDRANYGYTF; CDR3 DNA: TGTGCCACCACGGACAGAGCTAACTATGGCTACACCTTC
D gene: TRBD2; J gene: TRBJ2-7; clone size: few; V gene: TRBV10-3; CDR3 protein: CAISSGTSGSYEQYF; CDR3 DNA: TGTGCCATCAGCTCGGGGACTAGCGGGAGCTACGAGCAGTACTTC
D gene: TRBD1; J gene: TRBJ1-1; clone size: .; V gene: TRBV18; CDR3 protein: CASSRDSNTEAFF; CDR3 DNA: TGTGCCAGCTCGAGGGACAGCAACACTGAAGCTTTCTTT
D gene: .; J gene: TRBJ1-6; clone size: .; V gene: TRBV4-1; CDR3 protein: CASSQEPLGQSDSPLHF; CDR3 DNA: TGCGCCAGCAGCCAAGAGCCCCTGGGACAAAGTGATTCACCCCTCCACTTT
D gene: .; J gene: TRBJ2-7; clone size: few; V gene: TRBV9; CDR3 protein: CASSVDPSSYEQYF; CDR3 DNA: TGTGCCAGCAGCGTAGACCCCAGCTCCTACGAGCAGTACTTC
D gene: .; J gene: TRBJ2-3; clone size: .; V gene: TRBV20-1; CDR3 protein: CSARRTDTQYF; CDR3 DNA: TGCAGTGCGCGGCGGACAGATACGCAGTATTTT
D gene: .; J gene: TRBJ2-7; clone size: few; V gene: TRBV30; CDR3 protein: CAWRRVYEQYF; CDR3 DNA: TGTGCCTGGAGGCGTGTTTACGAGCAGTACTTC
D gene: TRBD1; J gene: TRBJ1-4; clone size: few; V gene: TRBV10-3; CDR3 protein: CAIRETGRDEKLFF; CDR3 DNA: TGTGCCATCAGGGAGACAGGGCGGGATGAAAAACTGTTTTTT
D gene: .; J gene: TRBJ2-3; clone size: few; V gene: TRBV19; CDR3 protein: CASKGVVDTQYF; CDR3 DNA: TGTGCCAGTAAAGGAGTAGTAGATACGCAGTATTTT
D gene: .; J gene: TRBJ1-2; clone size: few; V gene: TRBV13; CDR3 protein: CASRKTGNYGYTF; CDR3 DNA: TGTGCCAGCAGAAAAACGGGGAACTATGGCTACACCTTC
D gene: TRBD1; J gene: TRBJ1-2; clone size: few; V gene: TRBV9; CDR3 protein: CASSSYRGDGYTF; CDR3 DNA: TGTGCCAGCAGCTCATACAGGGGAGATGGCTACACCTTC
D gene: TRBD1; J gene: TRBJ1-1; clone size: .; V gene: TRBV7-9; CDR3 protein: CASSPDRGITEAFF; CDR3 DNA: TGTGCCAGCAGCCCGGACAGGGGGATCACTGAAGCTTTCTTT
D gene: .; J gene: TRBJ2-1; clone size: .; V gene: TRBV5-8; CDR3 protein: CASSPGTFSSSYNEQFF; CDR3 DNA: TGTGCCAGCAGCCCCGGGACTTTCTCGAGCTCCTACAATGAGCAGTTCTTC
D gene: TRBD2; J gene: TRBJ2-2; clone size: .; V gene: TRBV5-1; CDR3 protein: CASSPTSTWELFF; CDR3 DNA: TGCGCCAGCAGCCCGACTAGCACCTGGGAGCTGTTTTTT
D gene: .; J gene: TRBJ2-2; clone size: few; V gene: TRBV11-2; CDR3 protein: CASSLASGVNTGELFF; CDR3 DNA: TGTGCCAGCAGCTTAGCGTCGGGGGTGAACACCGGGGAGCTGTTTTTT
D gene: .; J gene: TRBJ1-1; clone size: .; V gene: TRBV6-1; CDR3 protein: CASSEPGDPNTEAFF; CDR3 DNA: TGTGCCAGCAGTGAGCCGGGGGATCCGAACACTGAAGCTTTCTTT
D gene: TRBD2; J gene: TRBJ2-7; clone size: few; V gene: TRBV18; CDR3 protein: CASSPRAGRDYEQYF; CDR3 DNA: TGTGCCAGCTCACCACGGGCAGGGAGGGACTACGAGCAGTACTTC
D gene: .; J gene: TRBJ1-1; clone size: few; V gene: TRBV6-1; CDR3 protein: CASSGGHSNTEAFF; CDR3 DNA: TGTGCCAGCAGTGGGGGACATTCGAACACTGAAGCTTTCTTT
D gene: TRBD2; J gene: TRBJ2-2; clone size: .; V gene: TRBV7-3; CDR3 protein: CASSPGGVTGELFF; CDR3 DNA: TGTGCCAGCAGCCCCGGGGGGGTGACCGGGGAGCTGTTTTTT
D gene: TRBD1; J gene: TRBJ1-2; clone size: many; V gene: TRBV29-1; CDR3 protein: CSVTGVDGYTF; CDR3 DNA: TGCAGCGTAACAGGGGTCGACGGCTACACCTTC
D gene: .; J gene: TRBJ2-7; clone size: few; V gene: TRBV29-1; CDR3 protein: CSARSPPYEQYF; CDR3 DNA: TGCAGCGCTCGTTCTCCTCCCTACGAGCAGTACTTC
D gene: TRBD1; J gene: TRBJ1-1; clone size: .; V gene: TRBV18; CDR3 protein: CASSPLGTGVTEAFF; CDR3 DNA: TGTGCCAGCTCACCACTCGGGACAGGGGTCACTGAAGCTTTCTTT
D gene: .; J gene: TRBJ1-2; clone size: few; V gene: TRBV19; CDR3 protein: CASSIGLGSLGYGYTF; CDR3 DNA: TGTGCCAGTAGTATCGGTCTGGGCAGTCTGGGCTATGGCTACACCTTC
D gene: TRBD1; J gene: TRBJ1-2; clone size: .; V gene: TRBV6-6; CDR3 protein: CASSYQTGPLYGYTF; CDR3 DNA: TGTGCCAGCAGTTACCAGACAGGGCCTTTATATGGCTACACCTTC
D gene: TRBD1; J gene: TRBJ1-1; clone size: .; V gene: TRBV14; CDR3 protein: CASSRRTGRRTEAFF; CDR3 DNA: TGTGCCAGCAGCAGAAGGACAGGGAGGCGCACTGAAGCTTTCTTT
D gene: .; J gene: TRBJ1-1; clone size: .; V gene: TRBV9; CDR3 protein: CASSVGGRRGVTEAFF; CDR3 DNA: TGTGCCAGCAGCGTAGGAGGGAGGAGGGGTGTCACTGAAGCTTTCTTT
D gene: .; J gene: TRBJ1-2; clone size: .; V gene: TRBV18; CDR3 protein: CASSPTRDVQINYGYTF; CDR3 DNA: TGTGCCAGCTCACCAACGAGGGATGTACAGATTAACTATGGCTACACCTTC
D gene: .; J gene: TRBJ1-1; clone size: .; V gene: TRBV5-4; CDR3 protein: CASSGSGGTEAFF; CDR3 DNA: TGTGCCAGCAGCGGTTCGGGGGGCACTGAAGCTTTCTTT
D gene: .; J gene: TRBJ2-3; clone size: .; V gene: TRBV9; CDR3 protein: CASSVGGGPTDTQYF; CDR3 DNA: TGTGCCAGCAGCGTAGGTGGCGGGCCCACAGATACGCAGTATTTT
D gene: .; J gene: TRBJ2-5; clone size: .; V gene: TRBV5-4; CDR3 protein: CASSVWAIEETQYF; CDR3 DNA: TGTGCCAGCTCTGTGTGGGCTATAGAAGAGACCCAGTACTTC